These T cell receptor beta chains were read from a single sample in a study of shared T cell receptors in the human thymus. Clones were sequenced by immunoSEQ multiplex PCR, and TCRdb holds only the in-frame ones, with some missing. There are around 730,000 clones in the sample; around 85% occur only once, and around 0.0099% lies in the top ten. A further study also used this sample, focusing on human thymus T cells.

The sequenced material came from thymocytes. The receptor set was obtained from a girl under three years old with a congenital heart defect. Each CDR3 is given with its conserved first and last residue. The D gene is left open where the match is weak. Size is omitted from some rows. Given values are once, few, many or a class for expanded clones.

TRBV6-1,NA,NA,TRBJ2-1,TGTGCCAGCGCATCACACAGGGCCTACAATGAGCAGTTCTTC,CASASHRAYNEQFF
TRBV19,NA,TRBD1,TRBJ1-2,TGTGCCACCCGACTGACAGGGGAGGGTATCTATGGCTACACCTTC,CATRLTGEGIYGYTF
TRBV7-6,NA,TRBD1,TRBJ1-4,TGTGCCAGCAGCTTAGGGGACAGGGGAGGGATGTACCCCAGTGAAAAACTGTTTTTT,CASSLGDRGGMYPSEKLFF
TRBV27,once,NA,TRBJ1-6,TGTGCCAGCAGTTCAAAACAGGTCCCCTACTATAATTCCCCCCTCCACTTT,CASSSKQVPYYNSPLHF
TRBV4-3,NA,NA,TRBJ1-3,TGCGCCAGCAGCCAAGATAAGGCCTGGCAGGGAACGGGAAACACCATATATTTT,CASSQDKAWQGTGNTIYF
TRBV19,NA,NA,TRBJ1-1,TGTGCCAGTATTCTCGCTGGAGGTAACACTGAAGCTTTCTTT,CASILAGGNTEAFF
TRBV7-9,NA,TRBD1,TRBJ2-5,TGTGCCAGCAGCCGGAATGGGACAGTAGAAGAGACCCAGTACTTC,CASSRNGTVEETQYF
TRBV28,NA,NA,TRBJ1-3,TGTGCCAGCACCATCTCTGGAAACACCATATATTTT,CASTISGNTIYF
TRBV5-1,NA,NA,TRBJ1-1,TGCGCCAGCAGCTTTAGGGGTCTGGGAGCTTTCTTT,CASSFRGLGAFF
TRBV11-2,NA,NA,TRBJ2-2,TGTGCCAGCAGCTTAGAGGGAGTAAAAAACAACATCACCGGGGAGCTGTTTTTT,CASSLEGVKNNITGELFF
TRBV7-2,NA,TRBD2,TRBJ2-5,TGTGCCAGCAGCCCCGGACTAGTCCCTGACTCCGTCCAAGAGACCCAGTACTTC,CASSPGLVPDSVQETQYF
TRBV19,NA,NA,TRBJ1-1,TGTGCCAGTACCATCATGGGCACTGTGAACACTGAAGCTTTCTTT,CASTIMGTVNTEAFF
TRBV11-2,NA,NA,TRBJ2-1,TGTGCCAGCAGCCCTGGGCGGGGAGAGCAGTTCTTC,CASSPGRGEQFF
TRBV19,NA,NA,TRBJ2-1,TGTGCCGTTAAAGAAGGGCCAGGGAATAATGAGCAGTTCTTC,CAVKEGPGNNEQFF
TRBV29-1,NA,NA,TRBJ2-7,TGCAGCGTTGTCTCGGATGATCAGGATAGGAACGAGCAGTACTTC,CSVVSDDQDRNEQYF
TRBV29-1,NA,NA,TRBJ2-2,TGCAGCGTTGAAGCTACCGGGTTCAACACCGGGGAGCTGTTTTTT,CSVEATGFNTGELFF
TRBV15,NA,NA,TRBJ1-2,TGTGCCACCAGCCTCACCTCCCTATACAGAGGCTACACCTTC,CATSLTSLYRGYTF
TRBV19,few,NA,TRBJ2-6,TGTGCCAGTACTACATTAGACGGGACTGCAAAAACCAGCTCTGGGGCCAACGTCCTGACTTTC,CASTTLDGTAKTSSGANVLTF
TRBV19,NA,TRBD1,TRBJ1-1,TGTGCCAGTAGTTTCGCGGAAGGGGACAGGGGAGCTTTCTTT,CASSFAEGDRGAFF
TRBV6-5,NA,NA,TRBJ1-1,TGTGCCAGCAGTTACTCGACCCTGACAGGGAACACTGAAGCTTTCTTT,CASSYSTLTGNTEAFF
TRBV7-9,NA,TRBD1,TRBJ1-1,TGTGCCAGCAGCTTGGCGGACAGGGTAAAGCAAGCTTTCTTT,CASSLADRVKQAFF
TRBV30,once,TRBD1,TRBJ1-6,TGTGCCTGGAGTTTCACTACAGGGGACAACTCTAATTCACCCCTCCACTTT,CAWSFTTGDNSNSPLHF
TRBV19,NA,NA,TRBJ1-6,TGTGCCAGTAGTCCGCCCCGAAGCTCCTATAATTCCCCCCTCCACTTT,CASSPPRSSYNSPLHF
TRBV10-3,NA,TRBD1,TRBJ1-1,TGTGCCATCAGTGAGTTGGTGACAGGGTACTATCCGTCTAAGGATGAAGCTTTCTTT,CAISELVTGYYPSKDEAFF
TRBV14,NA,NA,TRBJ1-4,TGTGCCAGCAGCCAAATAGGAGGGGAAGTAGCAACTAATGAAAAACTGTTTTTT,CASSQIGGEVATNEKLFF
TRBV2,once,NA,TRBJ1-2,TGTGCCAGCAGTGCCCCCGCCTTCACAGGGACCTATGGCTACACCTTC,CASSAPAFTGTYGYTF
TRBV9,NA,TRBD1,TRBJ2-7,TGTGCCAGCAGCCCTGATATGGGACAGTCCTACGAGCAGTACTTC,CASSPDMGQSYEQYF
TRBV11-2,few,TRBD1,TRBJ1-1,TGTGCCAGCAGCCCTCGGGACAGGAATGAGGACACTGAAGCTTTCTTT,CASSPRDRNEDTEAFF
TRBV9,NA,TRBD2,TRBJ2-3,TGTGCCAGCAGCGTAGTCGGGACTAGCGGCACAGATACGCAGTATTTT,CASSVVGTSGTDTQYF
TRBV4-1,NA,NA,TRBJ1-1,TGCGCCAGCAGCCCCCCGGGGGGGCCGGGCACTGAAGCTTTCTTT,CASSPPGGPGTEAFF
TRBV6-1,NA,TRBD1,TRBJ2-5,TGTGCCAGCAGTGATATGACAGGGTCGGGAGAGACCCAGTACTTC,CASSDMTGSGETQYF
TRBV7-8,NA,NA,TRBJ2-3,TGTGCCAGCAGCCCGAGTAGAGATACGCAGTATTTT,CASSPSRDTQYF
TRBV15,NA,TRBD1,TRBJ1-4,TGTGCCACCTCGCCGCCCGGGACAGGGGGTGAAAAACTGTTTTTT,CATSPPGTGGEKLFF
TRBV19,few,TRBD1,TRBJ2-7,TGTGCCAGTAGTCCGGGACAGACCTCCTACGAGCAGTACTTC,CASSPGQTSYEQYF
TRBV4-1,NA,TRBD1,TRBJ1-2,TGCGCCAGCAGCCAACAGACAGGGAAGACGAGATATGGCTACACCTTC,CASSQQTGKTRYGYTF
TRBV6-6,NA,NA,TRBJ2-7,TGTGCCAGCAGCCTAACCCGGGATATATACTACGAGCAGTACTTC,CASSLTRDIYYEQYF
TRBV6-5,NA,NA,TRBJ2-7,TGTGCCAGCAGTTACTTTTTGGCGGGGAACTTCTACGAGCAGTACTTC,CASSYFLAGNFYEQYF
TRBV28,NA,TRBD1,TRBJ1-1,TGTGCCAGCAGTTTCAACGACAGGGGCGGTCAAGCTTTCTTT,CASSFNDRGGQAFF
TRBV6-1,NA,TRBD1,TRBJ1-4,TGTGCCAGCAGGGAAACAGGGGATGACACTAATGAAAAACTGTTTTTT,CASRETGDDTNEKLFF
TRBV6-6,NA,NA,TRBJ2-1,TGTGCCAGCACGGGGTGCAATGAGCAGTTCTTC,CASTGCNEQFF
TRBV10-2,NA,TRBD2,TRBJ2-1,TGCGCCAGCACCGGGGGGAGTAGCACTATCTACAATGAGCAGTTCTTC,CASTGGSSTIYNEQFF
TRBV9,NA,NA,TRBJ1-2,TGTGCCAGCAGCGGCCTTCTTACAGTGAGCTATGGCTACACCTTC,CASSGLLTVSYGYTF
TRBV28,NA,NA,TRBJ2-7,TGTGCCAGCAGTTTGCGGGACAGCCCCCAGAAACTGTTCGAGCAGTACTTC,CASSLRDSPQKLFEQYF
TRBV30,NA,NA,TRBJ1-6,TGTGCCTGGAGAAGGGGTAATTCACCCCTCCACTTT,CAWRRGNSPLHF
TRBV6-1,once,NA,TRBJ2-5,TGTGCCAGCAGTGACGGGGGGCGAGAGACCCAGTACTTC,CASSDGGRETQYF